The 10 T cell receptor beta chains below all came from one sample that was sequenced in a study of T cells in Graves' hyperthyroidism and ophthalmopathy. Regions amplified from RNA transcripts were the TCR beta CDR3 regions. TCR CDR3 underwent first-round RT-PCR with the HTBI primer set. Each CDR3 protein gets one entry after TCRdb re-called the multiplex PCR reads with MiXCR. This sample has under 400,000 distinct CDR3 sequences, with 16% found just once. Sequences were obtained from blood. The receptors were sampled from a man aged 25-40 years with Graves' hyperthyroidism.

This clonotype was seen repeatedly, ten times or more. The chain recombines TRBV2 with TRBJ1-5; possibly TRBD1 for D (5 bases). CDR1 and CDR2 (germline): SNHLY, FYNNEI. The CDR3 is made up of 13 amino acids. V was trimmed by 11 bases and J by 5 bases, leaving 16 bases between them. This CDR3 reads CAGTWGGDQPQHF. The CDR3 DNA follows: TGTGCCGGGACCTGGGGAGGGGATCAGCCCCAGCATTTT.

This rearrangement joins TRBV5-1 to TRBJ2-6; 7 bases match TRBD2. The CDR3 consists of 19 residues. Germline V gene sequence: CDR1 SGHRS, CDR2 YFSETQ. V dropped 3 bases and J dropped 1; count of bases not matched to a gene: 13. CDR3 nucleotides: TGCGCCAGCAGCTCCTCCCCGGGGCGGGGGTCGTCTGGGGCCAACGTCCTGACTTTC. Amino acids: CASSSSPGRGSSGANVLTF.

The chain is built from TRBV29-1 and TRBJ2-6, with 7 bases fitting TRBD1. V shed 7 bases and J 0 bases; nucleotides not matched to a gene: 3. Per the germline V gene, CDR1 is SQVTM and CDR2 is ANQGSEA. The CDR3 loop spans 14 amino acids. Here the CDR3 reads CSDTGVSGANVLTF. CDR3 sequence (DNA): TGCAGCGATACAGGGGTCTCTGGGGCCAACGTCCTGACTTTC.

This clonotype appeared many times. CDR3 sequence reads: CASTSVRGYEQYF. In nucleotides, the CDR3 is TGTGCCAGCACCTCAGTGAGGGGATACGAGCAGTACTTC. The chain joins TRBV7-2 to TRBJ2-7; TRBD1 or TRBD2 may be the D gene (5 bases each). Looked up from germline, CDR1 is SGHTA and CDR2 is FQGNSA. The germline V and J ends were trimmed by 7 bases and 4 bases, with 14 bases remaining between them. There are 13 residues in the CDR3.

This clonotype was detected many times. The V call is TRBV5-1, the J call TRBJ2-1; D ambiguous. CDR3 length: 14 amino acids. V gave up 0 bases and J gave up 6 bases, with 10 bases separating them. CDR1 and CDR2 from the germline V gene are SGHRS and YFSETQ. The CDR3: CASSLGGIGNEQFF. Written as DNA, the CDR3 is TGCGCCAGCAGCTTGGGGGGAATCGGCAATGAGCAGTTCTTC.

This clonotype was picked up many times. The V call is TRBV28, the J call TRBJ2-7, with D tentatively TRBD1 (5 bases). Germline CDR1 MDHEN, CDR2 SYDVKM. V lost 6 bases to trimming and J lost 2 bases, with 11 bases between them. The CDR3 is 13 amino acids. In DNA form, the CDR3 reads TGTGCCAGCAGGCTTACAGGACCCTACGAGCAGTACTTC. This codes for CASRLTGPYEQYF. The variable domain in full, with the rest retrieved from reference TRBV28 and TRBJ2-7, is DVKVTQSSRYLVKRTGEKVFLECVQDMDHENMFWYRQDPGLGLRLIYFSYDVKMKEKGDIPEGYSVSREKKERFSLILESASTNQTSMYLCASRLTGPYEQYFGPGTRLTVT.

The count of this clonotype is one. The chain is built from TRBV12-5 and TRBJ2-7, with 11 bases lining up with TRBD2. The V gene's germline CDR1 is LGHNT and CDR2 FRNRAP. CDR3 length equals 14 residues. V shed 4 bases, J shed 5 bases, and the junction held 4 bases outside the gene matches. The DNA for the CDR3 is TGTGCTAGTGGTTGGGGGACTAGCGGTGACGAGCAGTACTTC. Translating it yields CASGWGTSGDEQYF.

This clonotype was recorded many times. The CDR3 loop is CASSSATSTSGRPYEQYF. For the CDR3, the DNA is TGTGCCAGCAGTTCGGCCACATCGACTAGCGGGAGACCCTACGAGCAGTACTTC. The chain has TRBV27 and TRBJ2-7; 12 bases map to TRBD2. Trimming at V came to 4 bases and at J to 2 bases, leaving 12 bases not matched to a gene. The V gene's germline CDR1 is MNHEY and CDR2 SMNVEV (reference sequence). CDR3 length: 18 amino acids.

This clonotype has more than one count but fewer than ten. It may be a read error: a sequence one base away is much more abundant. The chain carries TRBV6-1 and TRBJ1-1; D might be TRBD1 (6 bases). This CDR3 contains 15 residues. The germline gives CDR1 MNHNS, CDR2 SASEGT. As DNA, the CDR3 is TGCGCCAGCAGCGGGGGCAGCAGTCTGAACACTGAAGCTTTCTTT. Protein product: CASSGGSSLNTEAFF.

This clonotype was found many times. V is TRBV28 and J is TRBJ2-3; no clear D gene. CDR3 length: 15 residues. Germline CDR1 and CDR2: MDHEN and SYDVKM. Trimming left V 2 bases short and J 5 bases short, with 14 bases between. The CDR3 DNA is TGTGCCAGCAGTTTAGGAGCCGGCCCGGGAGATACGCAGTATTTT. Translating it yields CASSLGAGPGDTQYF.